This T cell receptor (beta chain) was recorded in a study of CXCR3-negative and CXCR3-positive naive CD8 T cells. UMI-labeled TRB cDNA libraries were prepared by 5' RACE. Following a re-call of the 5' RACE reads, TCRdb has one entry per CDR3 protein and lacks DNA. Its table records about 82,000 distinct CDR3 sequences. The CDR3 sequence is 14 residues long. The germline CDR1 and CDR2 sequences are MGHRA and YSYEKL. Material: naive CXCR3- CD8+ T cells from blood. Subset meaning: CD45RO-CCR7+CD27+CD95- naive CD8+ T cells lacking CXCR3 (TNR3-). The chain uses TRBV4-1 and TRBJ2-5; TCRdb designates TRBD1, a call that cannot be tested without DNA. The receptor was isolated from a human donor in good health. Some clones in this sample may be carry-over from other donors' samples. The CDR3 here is CASSQERDRKTQYF.